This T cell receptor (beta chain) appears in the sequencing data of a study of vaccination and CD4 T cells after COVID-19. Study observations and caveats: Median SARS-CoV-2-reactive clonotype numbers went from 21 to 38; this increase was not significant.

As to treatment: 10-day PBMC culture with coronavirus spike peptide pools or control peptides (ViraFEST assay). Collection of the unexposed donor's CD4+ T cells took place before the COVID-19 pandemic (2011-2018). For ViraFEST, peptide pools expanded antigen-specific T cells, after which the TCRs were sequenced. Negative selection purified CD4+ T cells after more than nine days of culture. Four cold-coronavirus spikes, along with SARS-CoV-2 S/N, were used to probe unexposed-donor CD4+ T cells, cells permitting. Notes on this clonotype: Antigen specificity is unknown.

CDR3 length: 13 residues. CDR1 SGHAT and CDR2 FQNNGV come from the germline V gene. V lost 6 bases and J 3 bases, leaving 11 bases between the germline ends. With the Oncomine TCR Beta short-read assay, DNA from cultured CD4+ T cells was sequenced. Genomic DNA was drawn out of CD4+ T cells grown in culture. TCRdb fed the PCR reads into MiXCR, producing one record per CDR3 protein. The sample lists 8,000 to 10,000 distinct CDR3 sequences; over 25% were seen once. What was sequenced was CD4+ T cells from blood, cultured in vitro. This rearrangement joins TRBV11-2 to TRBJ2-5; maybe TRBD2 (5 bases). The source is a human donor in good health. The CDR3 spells CASRDWLKETQYF. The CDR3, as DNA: TGTGCCAGCAGGGACTGGTTAAAAGAGACCCAGTACTTC.